This T cell receptor (beta chain) was documented in a study of cytomegalovirus exposure and HLA in healthy donors. Study context: The roughly 120 validation repertoires matched the 600 to 700 first-cohort repertoires in platform, a later analysis reported.

Concerning this clone itself: Its specificity is not known.

Trimming pared 2 bases from V and 5 bases from J, leaving 10 bases between. CDR1 and CDR2 (germline): SEHNR, FQNEAQ (reference sequence). The CDR3 spans 14 residues. Only in-frame clones appear in the TCRdb table, and some are missing; sequencing was by immunoSEQ multiplex PCR. The sample contains 250,000 to 300,000 clones, almost 90% of which appear only once. General study results and limits: The authors confirmed in vitro that a few CMV-associated chains were specific for CMV antigens. In the 95 to 150 validation repertoires, approximately 94% of cluster scores exceeded 0, per a later analysis.

This TCR came from a woman between 18 and 30 years old in good health and CMV-seronegative. Sequencing was done on a sample of PBMCs. The chain couples TRBV7-9 to TRBJ2-1; no clear D. The CDR3 DNA reads TGTGCCAGCAGCTTAAGACTTAGCCACAATGAGCAGTTCTTC. This codes for CASSLRLSHNEQFF.